This T cell receptor (beta chain) was captured in a study of cytomegalovirus exposure and HLA in healthy donors (dated by TCRdb to 2016 to 2017). Notes on the research overall: An earlier analysis of several hundred of the donors reported approximately 300 Gb of sequence data and 120 million or so unique TCR beta sequences from approximately 180 million T cells. An early release that covered 500 to 800 HLA-typed donors contained about 300 gigabases of sequencing data and about 84 million unique TCR sequences. Among the roughly 400 genotyped donors, approximately 77% belonged to the genetic ancestry cluster associated with self-reported Caucasian donors. The aim of the study was to test whether cataloging public T cell receptors could identify signatures of past pathogen exposure. Using immunosequencing, the study profiled T cell repertoires from fewer than 700 subjects and related those repertoires to cytomegalovirus serostatus. A separate validation cohort of about 110 different subjects was used in addition to the 666-subject first cohort. High-throughput TCR immunosequencing, statistical association of individual TCRs with disease status, and machine learning were combined to predict cytomegalovirus infection status. In a later analysis, previously published TCR beta repertoires from some 640 donors were re-analyzed and high-resolution HLA genotyping was added so that TCR occurrence patterns could be studied. Rather than using new phenotypic data, the later analysis identified candidate immune exposures from TCR beta sequences and from how often those sequences occurred across donors. In an earlier analysis of roughly 580 of the donors, high-throughput TCR beta sequencing was used to judge whether each TCR beta V gene segment behaved as functional or pseudogenic. Donor age, sex, ethnicity and CMV serostatus were collected together with the repertoire data. In a later genetic analysis, genome-wide SNP genotypes for about three fifths of the 666 donors were used, and that subset was treated as a discovery cohort. All discovery cohort repertoires had been generated on a single sequencing platform. Both class I and class II loci were covered by HLA typing, at four-digit resolution. Typing coverage varied by locus: 629-630 donors for A, B, C, DRB1 and DQB1; roughly 510 for DQA1; nearly 610 for DPA1; roughly 450 for DPB1. About five DR-DQ haplotypes were handled as single units for association and clustering, since linkage in the cohort was strong. Among about 360 genotyped donors of the cohort, an average of approximately 250,000 unique TCR beta nucleotide sequences were sequenced per donor, roughly 20% of them non-productive. The full study reports these points: In this cohort, only TCR beta chains were sequenced, and detectable features were limited by the absence of alpha or paired-chain data. When HLA alleles, especially DR and DQ, strongly co-occurred, TCR associations were difficult to assign to individual alleles. A later analysis reported that several top co-occurrence clusters appeared linked to parvovirus B19, influenza, CMV and Epstein-Barr virus. A cluster of highly shared sequence variants was judged likely to represent a technical artifact of the sequencing pipeline. HLA typing was unavailable for some donors at each locus, so association tests used only the typed subset. CMV serostatus was the only immune exposure information available for the cohort. Across donors, most TCR sequences were observed very rarely, whereas some public TCRs were present in many individuals. Most CMV-associated TCR beta chains appeared to be HLA-restricted in a later analysis, and the HLA associations seemed to be driven largely by CMV exposure. Some IMGT-functional V segments, including TRBV6-2 and TRBV6-3, could not be told apart with the 87-base-pair reads, so those segments were excluded. Linkage disequilibrium might explain the correlated functional status among segregating V segments, but an unknown experimental factor could not be ruled out. Cytomegalovirus status was reported to be diagnosed by the classifier with high specificity and sensitivity in both the original and validation cohorts. In a later analysis, the rate of TCR association differed among HLA loci, with DRB1 alleles having the most associated TCRs and HLA-C alleles having the fewest. A further reported finding was that TCR beta sequences accurately predicted the HLA-A and HLA-B alleles for most subjects in the first cohort. The study gave a list of 150 to 200 TCR beta chains associated with cytomegalovirus. V-gene and J-gene trimming of TCR beta chains was associated with a missense DCLRE1C variant in a later genetic analysis, and the association was replicated in an independent cohort. In a later analysis, HLA-associated TCR beta chains were found to be more clonally expanded and to have lower generation probabilities than equally common non-associated chains. In a later analysis, some 18,000 TCR beta sequences were associated with specific HLA alleles at a false discovery rate of 0.05. The earlier analysis of approximately 560 of the donors excluded 15 to 20 rarely observed V segments, including chromosome 9 orphons, because counts were too low. Presence/absence analyses assumed roughly uniform sequencing depth across donors, an assumption that may not hold. The authors suggested that the approach could potentially be extended to other disease states and immunological phenotypes. According to a later genetic analysis, donors in an Asian-associated ancestry cluster had fewer N-insertions in productive TCRs than the roughly 670-donor mean. In vitro tests confirmed that a few of the cytomegalovirus-associated TCR beta chains recognize cytomegalovirus antigens. An earlier analysis of 587 of the donors showed that most TCR beta V segments appeared in productive rearrangements either about 87% or about 30% of the time, which broadly matched IMGT annotations.

Comment on this clone: No antigen is known for it. No base quality values were provided; no much bigger clone lies one nucleotide off.

The cohort was made up of roughly 670 healthy bone marrow donors. All cohort members were sampled while nominally healthy, although unrecorded immune exposures were likely present. The donor tested CMV seropositive and was one of the 289 seropositive cohort members. A peripheral blood sample was provided by each donor, and peripheral blood mononuclear cells were used for TCR beta sequencing. The Qiagen DNeasy Blood Extraction Kit was used to extract genomic DNA from the blood cell samples. Library prep was done by the immunoSEQ multiplex PCR assay. For the multiplex PCR, a mixture combining 60 forward primers for TCR Vbeta segments and 13 reverse primers for TCR Jbeta segments was used. Amplification of the CDR3 region of rearranged TCR beta genes was performed with a multiplex PCR assay on genomic DNA. On the Illumina HiSeq System, the amplified TCR beta libraries were sequenced as 87-base-pair reads. In the original analysis: Across the 600 to 700 repertoires, a later analysis counted roughly 84 million unique TCR beta chains, roughly 11 million of which were shared by at least two donors. Raw reads were error-corrected and collapsed into unique sequences by a nearest-neighbor algorithm in which closely related sequences were merged to remove PCR and sequencing errors. V, D and J gene segments were assigned by aligning CDR3 sequences to IMGT reference sequences. Each retained sequence needed at least a six-nucleotide match to both a V gene segment and a J gene segment. A rearrangement was called productive if the CDR3 had no stop codons and remained in frame with V and J, and every other rearrangement was called non-productive. CDR3 was defined according to IMGT convention as the region running from the second conserved V-encoded cysteine to the conserved J-encoded phenylalanine. In an earlier analysis of 550 to 650 of the donors, sequences lacking an unambiguous match to a single V gene segment were excluded. An earlier analysis of around 600 of the donors classified V segments as functional when productive rearrangements were above 56.7% and as segregating when the standard deviation between donors was above 5%. A statistical classification framework was built to diagnose cytomegalovirus status from the catalog of TCR beta chain sequences. V and J gene assignment, in a later analysis, came from comparing TCR nucleotide sequences with IMGT/GENE-DB human TR gene sequences. The TCRdist pipeline was used in a later analysis to assign CDR3 sequences and most-parsimonious VDJ recombination scenarios. In a later analysis, every TCR beta chain was defined by the combination of its CDR3 amino acid sequence and its V-gene family, and reads without a unique V-gene family were dropped. As a way to deal with suspected cross-contamination and a sequencing artifact, a later analysis dropped 450 to 600 nucleotide sequences that were highly shared and had low generation probability. In a later analysis, a clonal expansion index for each public chain was calculated from normalized within-repertoire ranks of inferred template counts. In a later analysis, generation probabilities were computed with a VDJ recombination model fitted to out-of-frame rearrangements, and the resulting probabilities were checked against IGoR. A later analysis scored TCR-TCR, TCR-HLA and TCR-CMV co-occurrence with hypergeometric tests, applying a repertoire-size bias correction to TCR pairs. False discovery rates were estimated in a later analysis by permuting HLA or CMV assignments 20 times. In a later analysis, co-occurring TCRs were grouped using DBSCAN, and TCRdist sequence similarity was added for clustering within HLA-allele-positive subsets. Repertoires with fewer than 30,000 or more than 120,000 public chains were left out of co-occurrence clustering, as were five repertoires with anomalous nucleotide sharing. The immuneACCESS repertoire file appears here via TCRdb, limited to in-frame rearrangements. These files lack a portion of the clones; in checked studies, under half of the deficit traces to unresolved V genes, and the cause of the others is not known. V, J and clone size reflect that table, while D and trimming were determined from the DNA. The sample records roughly 150,000 clones, approximately 82% of which are singletons. The ten largest clones take up approximately 10% of the sample.

The germline V gene encodes CDR1 SGDLS and CDR2 YYNGEE. V and J are truncated by 0 bases and 6 bases respectively, leaving an intervening sequence of 12 bases. Reading from cysteine to phenylalanine, the CDR3 counts 14 amino acids. The CDR3 DNA has 42 bases and is translated from base 1. The receptor comes from a man between 18 and 35 years old in good health and CMV-seropositive. The V and J segments used are TRBV9 and TRBJ1-1; 6 matching bases give a weak D call of TRBD1. The sample comprised PBMCs. The CDR3 amino acid sequence is: CASSVGDGTPEAFF. The bases read TGTGCCAGCAGCGTAGGGGACGGGACACCTGAAGCTTTCTTT.